Below are 31 T cell receptor beta chains sequenced from a single sample in a study of PD-L1 blockade in urothelial cancer. Repertoires were generated with immunoSEQ multiplex PCR, while TCRdb's copy carries only in-frame clones and drops some. Among roughly 95,000 clones, around nine tenths were seen once, and the ten largest hold 2% to 2.5%. The time point was: pretreatment peripheral blood. The sequences come from PBMCs, collected around atezolizumab (anti-PD-L1) treatment. The source of these receptors is a man aged 60 to 75 with urothelial cancer.

The gene calls are TRBV5-1 and TRBJ2-3, with a weak D call TRBD2 (5 bases). This CDR3 has 17 amino acids. Germline V gene data show CDR1 as SGHRS and CDR2 as YFSETQ. V lost 0 bases to trimming and J lost 0 bases, with 14 bases between them. The CDR3 DNA sequence: TGCGCCAGCAGCTTGGTGAGAGGGCGGGCCAGCACAGATACGCAGTATTTT. As protein: CASSLVRGRASTDTQYF.

This clone has a single count. V usage is TRBV5-4 and J usage is TRBJ2-1; tentative D call: TRBD2 (6 bases). Trimming cost V 4 bases and J 0 bases, with 11 bases left between them. Germline V lookup: CDR1 SGHNT, CDR2 YYREEE (reference sequence). The CDR3 is 15 amino acids. The CDR3 coding sequence is TGTGCCAGCAGCCCGGGCGGGAACTCCTACAATGAGCAGTTCTTC. Its protein product is CASSPGGNSYNEQFF.

The chain joins TRBV5-1 to TRBJ1-5; weak D call: TRBD1 (6 bases). CDR1 is SGHRS and CDR2 is YFSETQ in the germline V gene. The CDR3 runs to 14 residues. V lost 0 bases and J 2 bases, leaving 6 bases between the germline ends. Here the CDR3 reads CASSLAGGNQPQHF. The DNA for the CDR3 is TGCGCCAGCAGCTTGGCAGGGGGCAATCAGCCCCAGCATTTT.

The chain uses TRBV28 and TRBJ1-2; no firm D call. Germline CDR1 reads MDHEN; CDR2 reads SYDVKM. The CDR3 runs to 14 residues. Trimming removed 5 bases at V and 0 bases at J, with 10 bases between. CDR3 residues: CASSMSSSNYGYTF. The CDR3 region has the DNA TGTGCCAGCAGTATGTCCTCCTCTAACTATGGCTACACCTTC.

J is TRBJ1-1 and V is TRBV9; TRBD1 matches 7 bases. V was clipped by 3 bases and J by 1 base; unmatched bases: 3. The CDR3 extends over 14 amino acids. The germline CDR1 and CDR2 sequences are SGDLS and YYNGEE. In DNA, the CDR3 is TGTGCCAGCAGCGGTCGGACAGGGAACACTGAAGCTTTCTTT. Translated, it gives CASSGRTGNTEAFF.

This chain connects TRBV5-1 to TRBJ1-4; TRBD1 matches 7 bases. The CDR3 has 15 amino acids. The germline V gene has CDR1 SGHRS and CDR2 YFSETQ. V lost 0 bases to trimming and J lost 5 bases; unmatched junction nucleotides: 4. The CDR3 loop reads CASSLVGRGNEKLFF. In DNA, the CDR3 is TGCGCCAGCAGCTTGGTTGGCAGGGGGAATGAAAAACTGTTTTTT. Supplemented by reference TRBV5-1 and TRBJ1-4, the full variable domain reads KAGVTQTPRYLIKTRGQQVTLSCSPISGHRSVSWYQQTPGQGLQFLFEYFSETQRNKGNFPGRFSGRQFSNSRSEMNVSTLELGDSALYLCASSLVGRGNEKLFFGSGTQLSVL.

The rearrangement links TRBV5-1 to TRBJ2-1, with 7 bases identical to TRBD1. Germline V gene data show CDR1 as SGHRS and CDR2 as YFSETQ. The junction had 7 bases not matched to a gene; V was cut back by 4 bases and J by 3 bases. The CDR3 extends over 15 amino acids. The DNA for the CDR3 is TGCGCCAGCAGCACCCGGACAGGTAACTACAATGAGCAGTTCTTC. Its translation is CASSTRTGNYNEQFF. The entire variable domain, with the rest obtained from reference TRBV5-1 and TRBJ2-1, is as follows: KAGVTQTPRYLIKTRGQQVTLSCSPISGHRSVSWYQQTPGQGLQFLFEYFSETQRNKGNFPGRFSGRQFSNSRSEMNVSTLELGDSALYLCASSTRTGNYNEQFFGPGTRLTVL.

Turning to this clone: The germline gene is not matched at one end of the junction; a read error may be the cause. This chain joins TRBV28 and TRBJ2-3; D possibly corresponds to TRBD2 (7 bases). The germline CDR1 and CDR2 sequences are MDHEN and SYDVKM. The CDR3 spans 9 residues. CDR3 nucleotide sequence: TGTGCCAGCGGGAGGGGGGGGGATTTT. As protein: CASGRGGDF.

The table lists this clone with a count of one. The rearrangement joins TRBV25-1 to TRBJ1-5; a weak D match, TRBD1 (5 bases). The ends were cut back, 0 bases at V and 1 base at J, with 7 bases in the middle. Germline lookup yields CDR1 MGHDK and CDR2 SYGVNS. The CDR3 runs 15 residues. For the CDR3, the DNA is TGTGCCAGCAGTGAATACGCAGGGAGCAATCAGCCCCAGCATTTT. Protein product: CASSEYAGSNQPQHF.

This chain links TRBV6-5 with TRBJ2-7; D perhaps matches TRBD2 (6 bases). V lost 5 bases and J lost 3, with 14 bases in between. This CDR3 is built from 14 residues. CDR1 MNHEY and CDR2 SVGAGI come from the germline V gene. In nucleotides, the CDR3 is TGTGCCAGCAGTGGGGGTGGGGGAGGCTACGAGCAGTACTTC. Translated, it gives CASSGGGGGYEQYF.

The V and J genes are TRBV18 and TRBJ2-1; 9 bases map to TRBD2. Trimming cost V 2 bases and J 7 bases; bases outside gene matches: 12. In germline, CDR1 is KGHSH, CDR2 LQKENI. The CDR3 is 17 amino acids. The CDR3 loop is CASSPSISGGGINEQFF. Here the CDR3 DNA reads TGTGCCAGCTCACCATCTATTAGCGGGGGAGGTATTAATGAGCAGTTCTTC.

The chain joins TRBV10-3 to TRBJ1-5, with 9 bases matching TRBD1. The CDR3 loop spans 14 amino acids. From germline, CDR1 is ENHRY and CDR2 SYGVKD. The V segment lost 3 bases and the J segment 7 bases; nucleotides outside the gene matches: 4. The CDR3 DNA is TGTGCCATCAGTGATCCGACAGGGGGACAGCCCCAGCATTTT. Protein product: CAISDPTGGQPQHF.

This clone was recorded a few times. V is TRBV29-1 and J is TRBJ1-1, with unresolved D. CDR1 and CDR2 from the germline V gene are SQVTM and ANQGSEA. With 6 bases removed from V and 1 base from J, the gap between germline ends came to 12 bases. This CDR3 comprises 13 residues. CDR3 loop: CSVPTSSNTEAFF. CDR3 nucleotides: TGCAGCGTCCCGACTTCATCGAACACTGAAGCTTTCTTT.

This rearrangement joins TRBV6-5 to TRBJ1-2, with D possibly TRBD1 on 6 matching bases. CDR1 and CDR2 (germline): MNHEY, SVGAGI. V lost 4 bases to trimming and J lost 3 bases, with 18 bases between them. This CDR3 contains 16 residues. CDR3 bases: TGTGCCAGCAGTTTCTCTCATCAGGACAGCGACTATGGCTACACCTTC. Translating it yields CASSFSHQDSDYGYTF.

The V gene is TRBV11-2, the J gene TRBJ2-7; 7 bases align to TRBD2. With V trimmed by 2 bases and J by 1 base, 2 bases remained unmatched. The germline V gene has CDR1 SGHAT and CDR2 FQNNGV. The CDR3 has 14 amino acids. The CDR3, as DNA: TGTGCCAGCAGCTTATGGCGGGGGTCCTACGAGCAGTACTTC. As protein: CASSLWRGSYEQYF.

The chain employs TRBV6-1 and TRBJ2-6; 7 nucleotides agree with TRBD1. With 5 bases clipped from V and 4 bases from J, the junction kept 2 bases outside the gene matches. Germline V lookup: CDR1 MNHNS, CDR2 SASEGT. The CDR3 spans 14 residues. The CDR3 DNA is TGTGCCAGCAGTACAGGGGACGGGGCCAACGTCCTGACTTTC. It codes for CASSTGDGANVLTF.

V and J are TRBV7-9 and TRBJ2-5, with D possibly being TRBD1 (6 bases). This CDR3 contains 15 residues. Germline V gene data show CDR1 as SEHNR and CDR2 as FQNEAQ (reference sequence). V lost 5 bases and J lost 1, with 14 bases in between. The CDR3 nucleotides are TGTGCCAGCAGCGGGGCAGGGGAGACCCAAGAGACCCAGTACTTC. Protein product: CASSGAGETQETQYF.

A few counts support this clone. This chain joins TRBV12-5 and TRBJ2-3; D is perhaps TRBD1 (5 bases). Germline CDR1 and CDR2: LGHNT and FRNRAP. The CDR3 totals 13 residues. With 7 bases removed from V and 2 bases from J, the gap between germline ends came to 10 bases. CDR3 nucleotides: TGTGCTAGTGTGGCAGGGATCACAGATACGCAGTATTTT. As protein: CASVAGITDTQYF.

The rearrangement uses TRBV30 and TRBJ2-5, with 8 bases identical to TRBD2. With V trimmed by 4 bases and J by 5 bases, 9 bases remained unmatched. Germline CDR1 reads GTSNPN; CDR2 reads SVGIG (reference sequence). This CDR3 comprises 14 residues. CDR3 amino acids: CAWKAGDLVETQYF. The CDR3 bases are TGTGCCTGGAAAGCGGGAGATTTGGTGGAGACCCAGTACTTC.

This clone was counted between two and nine times. The V call is TRBV11-2, the J call TRBJ2-7; 11 bases align to TRBD2. Germline CDR1 and CDR2: SGHAT and FQNNGV. CDR3 size: 14 residues. Germline trimming cut 5 bases from V and 6 bases from J; bases unmatched to any gene: 6. In DNA, the CDR3 is TGTGCCAGCAGCCTGACTAGCGGGACCTTCGAGCAGTACTTC. Residues: CASSLTSGTFEQYF.

The chain couples TRBV6-5 to TRBJ2-7; D remains unclear. CDR1 is MNHEY, CDR2 SVGAGI, per germline. Trimming pared 2 bases from V and 0 bases from J, leaving 5 bases between. This CDR3 region has 13 residues. The CDR3 DNA reads TGTGCCAGCAGTTACGCCAGCTCCTACGAGCAGTACTTC. Translated, it gives CASSYASSYEQYF.

The J gene is TRBJ1-2, the V gene TRBV5-5, with D unclear. Germline-derived CDR1 and CDR2 are SGHKS and YYEKEE (reference sequence). The CDR3 has 14 amino acids. The V gene lost 4 bases and the J gene lost 3 bases, with 13 bases spanning the gap. The CDR3 DNA reads as TGTGCCAGCAGCCCTCGTGAGGCCTACTATGGCTACACCTTC. It codes for CASSPREAYYGYTF.

The gene calls are TRBV6-4 and TRBJ1-2; D uncertain. V lost 4 bases and J 4 bases, leaving 13 bases between the germline ends. The germline gives CDR1 MRHNA, CDR2 SNTAGT. The CDR3 length is 14 residues. For the CDR3, the DNA is TGTGCCAGCAGTGTATCACAGACGACCTATGGCTACACCTTC. It is translated as CASSVSQTTYGYTF.

V is TRBV28 and J is TRBJ1-4; 8 positions match TRBD1. This CDR3 region has 15 residues. Unmatched junction bases numbered 15, after V lost 10 bases and J lost 8 bases. Germline V CDR1 and CDR2: MDHEN, SYDVKM. CDR3 protein: CATTQSGTGGEKLFF. The CDR3 DNA reads TGTGCCACCACCCAATCCGGGACAGGAGGCGAAAAACTGTTTTTT.

This sequence joins TRBV11-2 and TRBJ1-3, with D perhaps matching TRBD1 (6 bases). The CDR3 has 16 residues. In germline, CDR1 is SGHAT, CDR2 FQNNGV. With 5 bases removed from V and 0 bases from J, the gap between germline ends came to 14 bases. CDR3 DNA sequence: TGTGCCAGCAGCCGTGAGATAGGGGGCTCTGGAAACACCATATATTTT. Protein: CASSREIGGSGNTIYF.

The CDR3 region has the DNA TGTGCCAGCAGCTCCCAGGGGGCCTTTGGGGCCAACGTCCTGACTTTC. Translation gives CASSSQGAFGANVLTF. V usage is TRBV7-2 and J usage is TRBJ2-6; TRBD1 matches 8 bases. Germline assignment: CDR1 SGHTA and CDR2 FQGNSA. The CDR3 is made up of 16 amino acids. With V trimmed by 4 bases and J by 3 bases, 5 bases remained unmatched.

The chain recombines TRBV19 with TRBJ2-7, with D possibly TRBD1 on 6 matching bases. The CDR3 sequence is 16 residues long. Germline CDR1 LNHDA, CDR2 SQIVND (reference sequence). V was cut by 5 bases and J by 0 bases, with 17 bases left in between. DNA for the CDR3: TGTGCCAGTAGTCCGAGGACAGAAATCCACTCCTACGAGCAGTACTTC. Amino acid sequence: CASSPRTEIHSYEQYF.

In its sample, this clone was seen once. J is TRBJ2-1 and V is TRBV6-1, with 10 nucleotides matching TRBD2. V lost 4 bases and J lost 5; bases outside the gene matches: 5. The CDR3 spans 15 residues. The germline gives CDR1 MNHNS, CDR2 SASEGT. As DNA, the CDR3 is TGTGCCAGCAGTGTTCTAGCGGGGGCAGACAATGAGCAGTTCTTC. Protein sequence: CASSVLAGADNEQFF.

The chain is built from TRBV6-1 and TRBJ1-5, with D possibly being TRBD1 (6 bases). Germline CDR1 reads MNHNS; CDR2 reads SASEGT. Trimming removed 8 bases from V and 7 bases from J, with 21 bases in between. The CDR3 extends over 15 amino acids. As DNA, the CDR3 is TGTGCCAGCCAGAGGCGGAGACAGGCCCGCCAGCCCCAGCATTTT. This codes for CASQRRRQARQPQHF.

The gene calls are TRBV7-2 and TRBJ1-3, with 8 bases fitting TRBD1. The CDR3 runs to 14 residues. J lost 4 bases, V lost 6 bases, and 5 bases had no gene match. Per germline, CDR1 SGHTA and CDR2 FQGNSA. The CDR3 region is CASSQTGEGNTIYF. The CDR3 bases are TGTGCCAGCAGTCAGACAGGGGAGGGAAACACCATATATTTT.

This chain joins TRBV19 and TRBJ2-4; perhaps TRBD2 as D (5 bases). The CDR3 is 15 amino acids. CDR1 LNHDA and CDR2 SQIVND come from the germline V gene (reference sequence). V lost 6 bases and J 0 bases, leaving 12 bases between the germline ends. The CDR3 loop reads CASRISGLAKNIQYF. In DNA, the CDR3 is TGTGCCAGTAGGATCTCTGGACTAGCCAAAAACATTCAGTACTTC.